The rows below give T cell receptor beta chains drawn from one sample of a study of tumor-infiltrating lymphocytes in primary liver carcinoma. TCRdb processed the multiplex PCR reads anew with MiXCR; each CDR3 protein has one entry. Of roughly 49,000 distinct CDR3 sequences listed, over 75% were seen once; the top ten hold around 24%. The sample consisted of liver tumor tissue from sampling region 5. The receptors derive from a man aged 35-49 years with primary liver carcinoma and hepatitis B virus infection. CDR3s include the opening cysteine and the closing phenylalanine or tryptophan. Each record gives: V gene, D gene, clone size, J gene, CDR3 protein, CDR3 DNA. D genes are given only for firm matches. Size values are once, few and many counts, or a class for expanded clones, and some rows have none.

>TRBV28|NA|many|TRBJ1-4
CASSPPTGGEKLFF
TGTGCCAGCAGTCCGCCGACGGGAGGCGAAAAACTGTTTTTT
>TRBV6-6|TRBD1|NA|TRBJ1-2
CVSSSDDGTGYSYTF
TGTGTCAGCAGTTCCGACGACGGGACAGGCTATAGCTACACTTTC
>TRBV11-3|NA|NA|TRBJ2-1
CGSSVRGWDNEQFF
TGTGGCAGCAGCGTAAGAGGATGGGACAATGAGCAATTCTTC
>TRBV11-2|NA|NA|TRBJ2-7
CASSLRLSGENEQYF
TGTGCCAGTAGCTTACGATTGTCAGGGGAAAACGAGCAGTACTTC
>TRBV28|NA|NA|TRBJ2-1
CVSSSSLGHPGFF
TGTGTCAGCAGTTCCTCCCTGGGACACCCCGGGTTCTTC
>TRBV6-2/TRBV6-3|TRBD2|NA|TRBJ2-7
CASSYDWRTSGIYEQYF
TGTGCCAGTAGTTATGATTGGAGGACTAGCGGGATCTACGAGCAGTACTTC
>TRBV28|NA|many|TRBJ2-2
CASRRGELFF
TGTGCCAGCAGGAGAGGGGAGCTGTTTTTT
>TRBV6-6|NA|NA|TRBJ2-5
CASSYLGGGRETQYF
TGTGCCAGCAGTTACCTGGGTGGAGGACGAGAGACCCAGTACTTC
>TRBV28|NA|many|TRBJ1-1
CASSLGRLAEAFF
TGTGCCAGCAGTTTGGGCCGGCTCGCTGAAGCTTTCTTT
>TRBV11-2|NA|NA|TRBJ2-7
CDSSPVGYEQYF
TGTGACAGCAGTCCCGTGGGCTATGAGCAGTACTTC
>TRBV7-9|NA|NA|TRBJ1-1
CASSSPGGGTEAFF
TGTGCCAGCAGCTCGCCGGGAGGCGGGACTGAAGCTTTCTTT
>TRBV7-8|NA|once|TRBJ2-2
CASSLARLGGNTGELFF
TGTGCCAGCAGCTTAGCGCGGCTAGGCGGAAACACCGGGGAGCTGTTCTTT
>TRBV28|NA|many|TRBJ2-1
CASSSSLGRPGFF
TGTGCCAGCAGTTCCTCCCTGGGACGCCCCGGGTTCTTC
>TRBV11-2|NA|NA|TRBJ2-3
CASSSVVGRATDMQFF
TGTGCCAGCAGCTCAGTAGTTGGACGGGCGACAGATATGCAGTTTTTT
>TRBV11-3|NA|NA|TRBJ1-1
CTSSLAVNTEAFF
TGTACTAGCAGCTTAGCAGTTAACACTGAAGCTTTCTTC
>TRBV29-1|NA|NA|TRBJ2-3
CSVLCSRGADTQYF
TGCAGCGTTCTATGTAGTAGGGGCGCAGATACGCAGTATTTT
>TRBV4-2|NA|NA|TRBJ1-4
CASAPGRTHEKLFF
TGTGCCAGCGCCCCTGGCAGGACGCACGAAAAACTCTTTTTT
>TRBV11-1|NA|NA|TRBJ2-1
CASSLYHSAGRSYNELFF
TGTGCCAGCAGCTTATACCACTCCGCGGGACGGTCCTACAATGAGCTGTTCTTC
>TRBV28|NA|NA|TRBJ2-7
CASSEGLVSYERYF
TGTGCCAGCAGTGAGGGCCTTGTCTCTTACGAGCGGTACTTC
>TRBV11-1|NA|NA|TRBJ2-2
CASSFWDTVKLFF
TGTGCCAGCAGCTTTTGGGACACCGTGAAACTGTTTTTT
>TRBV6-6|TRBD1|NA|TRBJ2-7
CASSPGGEQYF
TGCGCCAGCAGCCCAGGGGGTGAGCAGTACTTC
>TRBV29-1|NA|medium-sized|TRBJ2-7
CSVSISAYEQYF
TGCAGCGTTTCCATATCAGCCTACGAGCAGTACTTC
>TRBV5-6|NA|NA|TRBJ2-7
CASNSLMGYEQYF
TGTGCCAGCAACTCCTTGATGGGCTACGAGCAGTACTTC
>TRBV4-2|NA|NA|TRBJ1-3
CAISHLQGSGNIIYF
TGTGCCATCAGCCACCTCCAGGGGTCAGGAAACATCATATATTTT
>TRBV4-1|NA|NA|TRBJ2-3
CASSQANSGAHADTQYF
TGCGCCAGCAGCCAAGCAAATAGTGGGGCCCACGCTGATACGCAGTATTTT
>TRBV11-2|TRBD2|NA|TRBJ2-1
CTSNFQWVPGTSRSHEQFF
TGTACCAGCAACTTCCAATGGGTGCCTGGGACTAGCAGGAGTCATGAGCAGTTCTTC
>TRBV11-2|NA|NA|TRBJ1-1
CAGSLCLNTEAFF
TGTGCCGGCAGCTTATGCCTGAACACTGAAGCATTCTTT
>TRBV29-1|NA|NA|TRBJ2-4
CSVRIGGGNIQYF
TGCAGCGTACGGATAGGGGGCGGGAACATTCAGTACTTT
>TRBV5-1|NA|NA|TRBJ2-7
CTSNWRSYDEQYF
TGCACCAGCAACTGGCGGAGCTACGACGAGCAGTACTTC
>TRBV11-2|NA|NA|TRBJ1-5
CASSLVGVTGSNQRQHF
TGTGCCAGCAGCTTAGTAGGGGTAACAGGGAGCAATCAGCGCCAACACTTT
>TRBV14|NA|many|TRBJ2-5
CASSLGPPVETQYF
TGTGCCAGCAGCCTAGGACCGCCCGTGGAGACCCAGTACTTC
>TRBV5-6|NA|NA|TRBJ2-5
CASSLAGNQETQYF
TGTGCCAGCAGCTTGGCTGGGAACCAAGAGACCCAGTACTTC
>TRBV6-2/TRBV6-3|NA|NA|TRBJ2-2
CASSAPVTGELFF
TGTGCCAGCAGTGCCCCTGTGACCGGGGAGCTGTTTTTT
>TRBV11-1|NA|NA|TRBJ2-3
CDSSSGGSSDGARTDTRYF
TGTGACAGCAGCTCTGGGGGAAGCTCTGATGGAGCCCGCACAGATACGCGGTATTTT
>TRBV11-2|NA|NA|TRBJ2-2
CATGPGRAGENTRELFF
TGTGCCACCGGCCCGGGGCGGGCCGGGGAAAACACCAGGGAGCTGTTTTTT
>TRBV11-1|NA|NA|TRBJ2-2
CASNYTGPFSGEPFF
TGTGCCAGCAACTATACAGGACCTTTCTCCGGTGAGCCGTTTTTT
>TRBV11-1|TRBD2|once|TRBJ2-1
CPSSLYGSAGGSYNERFF
TGTCCCAGCAGCTTATACGGCTCCGCGGGAGGGTCCTACAATGAGCGGTTCTTC
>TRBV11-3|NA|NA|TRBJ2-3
CARSPVGGPTDTQYF
TGTGCCAGGAGCCCCGTTGGGGGTCCCACAGATACACAGTATTTT
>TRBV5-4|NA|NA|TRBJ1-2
CVSSLGLGGGPQSGQGYTF
TGTGTCAGCAGCTTGGGTCTCGGTGGGGGACCCCAGAGCGGGCAGGGCTACACCTTC
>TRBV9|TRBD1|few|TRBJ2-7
CASSVNDRGGAEQYF
TGTGCCAGCAGCGTAAATGACAGGGGAGGTGCCGAGCAGTACTTC
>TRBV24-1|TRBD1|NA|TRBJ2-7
CAFSDSGQGKDEQYF
TGTGCCTTCAGTGATTCCGGACAGGGAAAAGACGAGCAGTACTTC
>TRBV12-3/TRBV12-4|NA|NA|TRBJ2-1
CATRQGWAGDSNERFF
TGTGCCACCAGACAGGGGTGGGCGGGAGATTCTAATGAGCGATTCTTC
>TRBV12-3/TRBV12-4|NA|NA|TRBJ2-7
CASSLVRPFEQYF
TGTGCCAGCAGTTTAGTCAGACCATTCGAGCAGTATTTC
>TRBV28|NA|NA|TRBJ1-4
CASSLIGPVNTGVQNEKLFF
TGTGCCAGCAGTTTAATAGGTCCGGTGAATACGGGGGTCCAAAATGAAAAACTGTTTTTT
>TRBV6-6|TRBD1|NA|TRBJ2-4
CTSRSDGLRGPMYF
TGTACCAGCAGATCCGATGGCCTCAGGGGGCCCATGTACTTC